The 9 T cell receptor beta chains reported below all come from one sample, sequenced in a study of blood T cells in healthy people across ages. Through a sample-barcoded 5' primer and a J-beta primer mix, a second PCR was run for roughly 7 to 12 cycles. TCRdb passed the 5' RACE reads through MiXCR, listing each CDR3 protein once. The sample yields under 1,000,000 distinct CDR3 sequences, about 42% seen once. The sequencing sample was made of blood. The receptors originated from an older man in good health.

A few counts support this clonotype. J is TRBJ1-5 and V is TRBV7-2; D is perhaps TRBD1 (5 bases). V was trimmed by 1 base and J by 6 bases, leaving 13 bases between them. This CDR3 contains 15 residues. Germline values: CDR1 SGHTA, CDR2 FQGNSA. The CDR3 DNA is TGTGCCAGCAGCTTAGGAACCAGGGCAGGTCAGCCCCAGCATTTT. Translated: CASSLGTRAGQPQHF.

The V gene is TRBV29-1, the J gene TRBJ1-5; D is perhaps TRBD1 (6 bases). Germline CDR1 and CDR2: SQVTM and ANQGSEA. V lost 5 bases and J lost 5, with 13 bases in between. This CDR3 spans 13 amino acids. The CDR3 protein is CSVRGAADQPQHF. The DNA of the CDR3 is TGCAGCGTTCGGGGGGCAGCGGATCAGCCCCAGCATTTT.

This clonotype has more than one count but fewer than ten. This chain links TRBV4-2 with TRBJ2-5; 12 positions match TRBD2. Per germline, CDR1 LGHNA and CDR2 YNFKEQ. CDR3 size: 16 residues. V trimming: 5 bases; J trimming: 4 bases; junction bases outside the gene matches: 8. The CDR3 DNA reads TGTGCCAGCAGCTTGACTAGCGGGAGTAGGGGAGAGACCCAGTACTTC. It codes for CASSLTSGSRGETQYF.

The CDR3 DNA follows: TGTGCCAGCTCAACCGGGACAGGGGGGAAGCAGTACTTC. Translating gives CASSTGTGGKQYF. This chain links TRBV5-6 with TRBJ2-5, with TRBD1 identical over 11 bases. The ends lost 7 bases at V and 11 bases at J; junction bases unmatched: 10. Germline CDR1 SGHDT, CDR2 YYEEEE. This CDR3 comprises 13 residues.

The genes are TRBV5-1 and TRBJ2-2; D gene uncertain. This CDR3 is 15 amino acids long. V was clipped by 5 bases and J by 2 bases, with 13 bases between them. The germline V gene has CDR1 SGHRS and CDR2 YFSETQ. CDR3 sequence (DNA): TGCGCCAGCAGTTCGGGCAGAACAAACACCGGGGAGCTGTTTTTT. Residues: CASSSGRTNTGELFF.

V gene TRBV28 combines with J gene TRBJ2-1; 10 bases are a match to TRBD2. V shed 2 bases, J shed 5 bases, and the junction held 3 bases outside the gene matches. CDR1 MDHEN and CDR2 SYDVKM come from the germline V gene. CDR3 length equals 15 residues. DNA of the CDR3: TGTGCCAGCAGTTTAAGCCTAGCGGGAGACAATGAGCAGTTCTTC. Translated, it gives CASSLSLAGDNEQFF.

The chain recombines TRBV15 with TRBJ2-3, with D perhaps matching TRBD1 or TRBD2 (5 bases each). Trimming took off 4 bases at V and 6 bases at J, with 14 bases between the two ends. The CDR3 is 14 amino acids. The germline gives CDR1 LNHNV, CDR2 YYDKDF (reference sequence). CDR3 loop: CATSTRQGADTQYF. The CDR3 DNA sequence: TGTGCCACCAGCACTAGGCAGGGAGCGGATACGCAGTATTTT.

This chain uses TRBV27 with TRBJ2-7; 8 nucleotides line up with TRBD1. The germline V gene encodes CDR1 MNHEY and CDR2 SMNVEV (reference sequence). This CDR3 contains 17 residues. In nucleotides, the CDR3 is TGTGCTGGCAGTCCAAAGGCTCTTGGGACAGGCTCCTACGAGCAGTACTTC. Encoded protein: CAGSPKALGTGSYEQYF.

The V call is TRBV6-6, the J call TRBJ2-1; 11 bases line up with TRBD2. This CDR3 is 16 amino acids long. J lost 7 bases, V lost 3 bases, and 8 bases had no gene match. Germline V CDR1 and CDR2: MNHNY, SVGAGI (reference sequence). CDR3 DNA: TGTGCCAGCAGTTATGGCGTACTAGCGGGAGAGAATGAGCAGTTCTTC. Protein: CASSYGVLAGENEQFF.